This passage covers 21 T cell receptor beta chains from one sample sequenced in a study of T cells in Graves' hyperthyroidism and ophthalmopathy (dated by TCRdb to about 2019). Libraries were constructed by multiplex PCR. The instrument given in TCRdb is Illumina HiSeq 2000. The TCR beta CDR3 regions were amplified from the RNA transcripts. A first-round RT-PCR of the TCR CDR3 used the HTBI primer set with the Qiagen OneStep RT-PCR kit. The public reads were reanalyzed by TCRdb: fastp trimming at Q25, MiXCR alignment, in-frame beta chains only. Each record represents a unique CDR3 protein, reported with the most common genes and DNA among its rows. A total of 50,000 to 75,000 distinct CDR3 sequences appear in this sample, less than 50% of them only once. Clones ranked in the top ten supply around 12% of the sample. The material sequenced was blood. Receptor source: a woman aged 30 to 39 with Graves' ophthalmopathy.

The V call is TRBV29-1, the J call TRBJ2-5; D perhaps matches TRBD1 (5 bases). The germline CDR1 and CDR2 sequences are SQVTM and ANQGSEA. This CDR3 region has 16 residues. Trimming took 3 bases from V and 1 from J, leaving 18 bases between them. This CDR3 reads CSVDAGATGLQETQYF. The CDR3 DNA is TGCAGCGTTGATGCTGGGGCCACCGGGCTCCAAGAGACCCAGTACTTC.

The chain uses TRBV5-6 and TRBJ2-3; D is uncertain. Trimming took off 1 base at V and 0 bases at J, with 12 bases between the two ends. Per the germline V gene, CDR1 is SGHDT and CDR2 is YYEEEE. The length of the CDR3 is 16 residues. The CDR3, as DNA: TGTGCCAGCAGCTTGTCAAACCCAGATAGCACAGATACGCAGTATTTT. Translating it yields CASSLSNPDSTDTQYF.

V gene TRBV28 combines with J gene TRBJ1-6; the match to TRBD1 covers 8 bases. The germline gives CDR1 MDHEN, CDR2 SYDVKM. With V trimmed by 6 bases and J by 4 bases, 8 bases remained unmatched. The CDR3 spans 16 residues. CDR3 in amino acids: CASRTGEGQYNSPLHF. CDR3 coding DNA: TGTGCCAGCAGGACAGGGGAGGGCCAATATAATTCACCCCTCCACTTT.

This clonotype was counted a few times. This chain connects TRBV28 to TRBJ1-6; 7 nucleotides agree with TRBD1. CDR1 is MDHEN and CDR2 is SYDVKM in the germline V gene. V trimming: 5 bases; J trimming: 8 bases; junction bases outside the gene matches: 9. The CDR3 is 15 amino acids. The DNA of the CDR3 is TGTGCCAGCAGTCTAAGACAGGGAGAGGATTCACCCCTCCACTTT. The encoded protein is CASSLRQGEDSPLHF.

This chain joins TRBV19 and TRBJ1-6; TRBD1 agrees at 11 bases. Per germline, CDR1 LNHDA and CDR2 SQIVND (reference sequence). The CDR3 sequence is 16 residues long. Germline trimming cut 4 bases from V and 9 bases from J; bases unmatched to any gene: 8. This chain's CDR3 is CASSTTSGTGGSPLHF. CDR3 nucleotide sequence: TGTGCCAGTAGTACGACGTCCGGGACAGGGGGTTCACCCCTCCACTTT.

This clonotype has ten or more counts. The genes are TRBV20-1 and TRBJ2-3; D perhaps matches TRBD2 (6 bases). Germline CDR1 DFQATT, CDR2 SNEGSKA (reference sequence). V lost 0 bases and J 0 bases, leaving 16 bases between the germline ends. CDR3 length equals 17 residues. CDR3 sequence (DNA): TGCAGTGCTAGAGATATAAGGGTAGCGGAGAGCACAGATACGCAGTATTTT. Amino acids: CSARDIRVAESTDTQYF.

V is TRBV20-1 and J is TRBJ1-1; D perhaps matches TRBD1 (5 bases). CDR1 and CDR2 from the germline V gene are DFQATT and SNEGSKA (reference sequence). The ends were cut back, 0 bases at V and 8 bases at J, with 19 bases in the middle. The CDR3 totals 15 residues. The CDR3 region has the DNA TGCAGTGCTAGAGATCCCCAGGAGGCAGGGACCGAAGCTTTCTTT. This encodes CSARDPQEAGTEAFF.

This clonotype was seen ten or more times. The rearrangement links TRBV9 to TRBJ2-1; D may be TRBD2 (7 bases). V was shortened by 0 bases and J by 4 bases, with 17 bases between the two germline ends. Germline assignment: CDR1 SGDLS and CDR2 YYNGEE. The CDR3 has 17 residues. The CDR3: CASSVGGGGAGYNEQFF. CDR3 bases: TGTGCCAGCAGCGTAGGAGGGGGGGGAGCGGGATACAATGAGCAGTTCTTC.

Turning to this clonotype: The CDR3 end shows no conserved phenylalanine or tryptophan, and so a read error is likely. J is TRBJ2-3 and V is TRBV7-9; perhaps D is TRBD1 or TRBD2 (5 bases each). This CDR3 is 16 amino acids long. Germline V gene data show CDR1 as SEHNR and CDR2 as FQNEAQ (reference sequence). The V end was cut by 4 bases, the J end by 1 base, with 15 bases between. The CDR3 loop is CASSSVRGPGTDTQYL. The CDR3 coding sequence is TGTGCCAGCAGCTCTGTACGGGGCCCGGGCACAGATACGCAGTATTTG.

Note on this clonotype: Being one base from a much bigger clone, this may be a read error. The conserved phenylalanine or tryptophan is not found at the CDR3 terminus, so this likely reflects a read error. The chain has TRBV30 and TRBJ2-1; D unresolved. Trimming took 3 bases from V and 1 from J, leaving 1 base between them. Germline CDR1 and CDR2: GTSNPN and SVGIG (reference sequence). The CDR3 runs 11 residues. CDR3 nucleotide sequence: TGTGCCTGGAGGTCCTACAATGAGCAGTTCCTC. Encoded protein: CAWRSYNEQFL.

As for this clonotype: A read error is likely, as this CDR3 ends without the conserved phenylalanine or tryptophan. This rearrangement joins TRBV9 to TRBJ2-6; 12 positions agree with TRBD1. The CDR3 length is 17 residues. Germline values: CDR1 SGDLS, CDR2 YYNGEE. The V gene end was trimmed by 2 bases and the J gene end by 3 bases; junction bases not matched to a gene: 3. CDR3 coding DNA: TGTGCCAGCAGCGTTCGGGACAGGGGGCTTGGGGCCAACGTCCTGACTCCC. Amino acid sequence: CASSVRDRGLGANVLTP.

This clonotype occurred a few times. The CDR3, as DNA: TGTGCCAGCAGTGTGGGGGATGGCGGGTACACCTTC. Translated, it gives CASSVGDGGYTF. This chain uses TRBV2 with TRBJ1-2, with D possibly TRBD1 on 5 matching bases. V dropped 4 bases and J dropped 11 bases, with 14 bases sitting between them. Per the germline V gene, CDR1 is SNHLY and CDR2 is FYNNEI. There are 12 residues in the CDR3.

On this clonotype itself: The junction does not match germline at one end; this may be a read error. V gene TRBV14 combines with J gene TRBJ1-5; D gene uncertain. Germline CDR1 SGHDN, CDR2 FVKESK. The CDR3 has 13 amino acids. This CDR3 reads CASSRGGNQPRHF. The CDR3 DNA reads TGTGCCAGCAGCCGTGGTGGCAATCAGCCCCGGCATTTT.

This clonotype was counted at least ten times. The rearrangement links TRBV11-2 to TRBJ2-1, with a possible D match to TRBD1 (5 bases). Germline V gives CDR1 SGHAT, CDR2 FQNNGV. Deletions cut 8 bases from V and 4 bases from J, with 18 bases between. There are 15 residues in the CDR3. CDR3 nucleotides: TGTGCCAGCGGGGCCGGCAGCAAAACTTACAATGAGCAGTTCTTC. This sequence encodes CASGAGSKTYNEQFF.

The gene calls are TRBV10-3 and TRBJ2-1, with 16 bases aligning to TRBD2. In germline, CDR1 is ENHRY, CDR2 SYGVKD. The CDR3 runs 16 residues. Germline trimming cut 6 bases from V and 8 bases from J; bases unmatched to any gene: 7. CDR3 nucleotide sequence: TGTGCCATCAGGGGGACTAGCGGGAGGGCGGGCGATGAGCAGTTCTTC. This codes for CAIRGTSGRAGDEQFF.

Here the CDR3 reads CASTPGQAETQYF. DNA for the CDR3: TGTGCCAGCACCCCGGGACAGGCAGAGACCCAGTACTTC. The rearrangement joins TRBV6-1 to TRBJ2-5, with TRBD1 identical over 8 bases. This CDR3 spans 13 amino acids. Germline V gives CDR1 MNHNS, CDR2 SASEGT. J lost 4 bases, V lost 7 bases, and 5 bases had no gene match.

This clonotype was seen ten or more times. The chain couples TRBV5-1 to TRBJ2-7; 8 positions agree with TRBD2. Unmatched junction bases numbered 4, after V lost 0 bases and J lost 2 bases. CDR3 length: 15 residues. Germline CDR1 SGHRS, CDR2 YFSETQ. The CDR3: CASSLVSGGPYEQYF. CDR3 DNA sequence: TGCGCCAGCAGCTTGGTTTCGGGAGGGCCCTACGAGCAGTACTTC.

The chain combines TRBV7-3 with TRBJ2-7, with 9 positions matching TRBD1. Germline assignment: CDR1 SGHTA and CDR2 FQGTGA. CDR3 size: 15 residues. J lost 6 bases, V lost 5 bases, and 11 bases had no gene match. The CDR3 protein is CASSKGTGSRGEQYF. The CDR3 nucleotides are TGTGCCAGCAGCAAAGGGACAGGGTCCCGCGGCGAGCAGTACTTC.

CDR3 amino acids: CATSGTRTGDKNIQYF. In nucleotides, the CDR3 is TGTGCCACCAGTGGTACTAGGACAGGGGACAAAAACATTCAGTACTTC. The gene calls are TRBV24-1 and TRBJ2-4; 9 bases map to TRBD1. Germline values: CDR1 KGHDR, CDR2 SFDVKD. The CDR3 is 16 residues long. Trimming took 5 bases from V and 3 from J; bases not matched to a gene: 7.

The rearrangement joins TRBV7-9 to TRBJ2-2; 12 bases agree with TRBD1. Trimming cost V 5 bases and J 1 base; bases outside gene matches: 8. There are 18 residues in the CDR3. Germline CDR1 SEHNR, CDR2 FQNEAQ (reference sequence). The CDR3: CASSPTGQGAMNTGELFF. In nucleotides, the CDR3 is TGTGCCAGCAGCCCCACGGGACAGGGGGCCATGAACACCGGGGAGCTGTTTTTT.

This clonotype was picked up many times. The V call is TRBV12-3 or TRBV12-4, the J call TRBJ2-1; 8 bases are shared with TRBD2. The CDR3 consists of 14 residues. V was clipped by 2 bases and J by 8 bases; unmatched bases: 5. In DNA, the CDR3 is TGTGCCAGCAGTTTAAGCGGGAGTGTTGATGAGCAGTTCTTC. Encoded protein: CASSLSGSVDEQFF.